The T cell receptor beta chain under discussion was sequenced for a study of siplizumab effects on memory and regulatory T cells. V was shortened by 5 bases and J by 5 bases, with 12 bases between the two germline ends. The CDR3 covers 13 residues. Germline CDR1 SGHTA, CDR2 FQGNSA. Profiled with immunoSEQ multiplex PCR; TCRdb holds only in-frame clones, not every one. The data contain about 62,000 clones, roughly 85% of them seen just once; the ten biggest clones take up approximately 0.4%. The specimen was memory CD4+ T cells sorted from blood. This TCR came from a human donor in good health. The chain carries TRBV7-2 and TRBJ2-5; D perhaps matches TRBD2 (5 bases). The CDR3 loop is CASSPRRLETQYF. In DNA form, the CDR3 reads TGTGCCAGCAGCCCACGGAGGTTGGAGACCCAGTACTTC.